This record covers a single TCR beta chain. The target antigen is unknown. The same CDR3 also results from other DNA sequences found in this sample. This entry belongs to a study of shared clonotypes between healthy human individuals. Study background: CD8 memory received one plate per donor, CD8 naive two, CD4 memory three and CD4 naive three. Study-level points and caveats: Represented diversity, genetic and exposure-history alike, was limited by few donors.

It was roughly 190 ng DNA, about 30,000 T cell genomes, that sorted-subset replicate PCRs used. Using immunoSEQ multiplex PCR, the repertoire was profiled, and TCRdb retains in-frame clones only, with some absent. Here the sample spans 2 million to 2.5 million clones, about 92% being singletons. CDR1 SGDLS and CDR2 YYNGEE come from the germline V gene. This CDR3 is 15 amino acids long. V was pared by 4 bases and J by 0 bases, with 1 base of the junction left unmatched. The donors were all Caucasian adults (living in Nashville, Tennessee). The rearrangement uses TRBV9 and TRBJ2-6; 7 nucleotides agree with TRBD2. The clonotype originates from a man aged 18 to 35 in good health. Some clones in this sample may be carry-over from other donors' samples. Sequenced: naive CD4+ T cells from PBMCs. The subset denotes: CD45RA+ positively selected. CDR3 DNA sequence: TGTGCCAGCAGCCGGGGGGACTCTGGGGCCAACGTCCTGACTTTC. It is translated as CASSRGDSGANVLTF.